This TCR beta chain is drawn from a study of beta chain features in type 1 diabetes. The overall study: Sorted cells numbering 95 million to 110 million were examined across all samples.

The purity of all sorted populations exceeded 98%. Expressed TCRB transcripts got sequenced, as all isolated RNA was reverse transcribed. The assay was immunoSEQ multiplex PCR, and TCRdb's table has in-frame clones only and misses some. The profile shows approximately 120,000 clones, 30% to 40% of them singletons. Germline-derived CDR1 and CDR2 are SGHRS and YFSETQ. The junction had 2 bases not matched to a gene; V was cut back by 7 bases and J by 5 bases. CDR3 length: 14 residues. Sequencing was performed on stem cell memory CD4+ T cells from blood. The V and J genes are TRBV5-1 and TRBJ2-1; TRBD2 matches at 14 bases. The TCR originated in a woman between 18 and 30 years old in good health. In nucleotides, the CDR3 is TGCGCCAGCCGGACTAGCGGGGGGAACAATGAGCAGTTCTTC. This translates into CASRTSGGNNEQFF.